This T cell receptor beta chain was observed in a study of OX40 agonist ivuxolimab in advanced cancers. Study results and caveats: Among T cells, CD8+ cells averaged more expanded clones than CD4+ cells.

Here immunoSEQ multiplex PCR was the method, and the copy in TCRdb shows in-frame clones only, minus some. The repertoire has approximately 80,000 clones, about 90% of them found once; the top ten carry approximately 6.9%. On this clone: Its specificity is unknown.

The sequencing here drew on CD4+ or CD8+ T cells sorted from blood, taken in a trial of the OX40 agonist ivuxolimab. This receptor was identified in an adult with an advanced solid tumor such as melanoma, head and neck, liver or kidney cancer.

The CDR3 sequence: CAPPTGTTEQFF. CDR3 sequence (DNA): TGTGCCCCGCCAACGGGAACCACTGAGCAGTTCTTC. This chain uses TRBV6-5 with TRBJ2-1; D is perhaps TRBD2 (5 bases). The CDR3 runs to 12 residues. Germline lookup yields CDR1 MNHEY and CDR2 SVGAGI. Trimming pared 11 bases from V and 9 bases from J, leaving 17 bases between.